The next 4 T cell receptor beta chains were all read from a single sample in a study of CD8 T cells in ankylosing spondylitis. Whole-study results and caveats: Fewer than 10 highly homologous variants made up a TCR beta motif that seemed to typify ankylosing spondylitis blood.

No antigens are known for them. TCRdb reprocessed the 5' RACE reads via MiXCR and lists one record per CDR3 protein. The sample shows some 840,000 distinct CDR3 sequences, 12% of them seen only once. Sequencing used blood, either unsorted or a sorted T cell fraction (not recorded which). Every receptor here comes from a male donor with ankylosing spondylitis.

The V gene is TRBV7-2, the J gene TRBJ2-5; D gene unclear. The germline gives CDR1 SGHTA, CDR2 FQGNSA. V lost 5 bases and J lost 5, with 9 bases in between. The CDR3 totals 12 residues. CDR3 DNA sequence: TGTGCCAGCAGCCCTGGGCCGGAGACCCAGTACTTC. Protein product: CASSPGPETQYF.

J is TRBJ2-6 and V is TRBV9; D is perhaps TRBD1 (6 bases). The CDR3 totals 17 residues. The germline V and J ends were trimmed by 3 bases and 4 bases, with 17 bases remaining between them. CDR1 is SGDLS, CDR2 YYNGEE, per germline. The CDR3 coding sequence is TGTGCCAGCAGCGCTATCACAGGGTCAGCAGGGGCCAACGTCCTGACTTTC. Its translation is CASSAITGSAGANVLTF.

This clonotype appeared many times. This chain joins TRBV29-1 and TRBJ2-3, with 10 bases matching TRBD1. This CDR3 has 15 amino acids. The germline V gene has CDR1 SQVTM and CDR2 ANQGSEA. The ends lost 7 bases at V and 2 bases at J; junction bases unmatched: 9. CDR3: CSALDRGRDTDTQYF. For the CDR3, the DNA is TGCAGCGCCCTCGACAGGGGGCGTGACACAGATACGCAGTATTTT.

This clonotype was picked up a small number of times. The chain employs TRBV5-6 and TRBJ1-6; D perhaps matches TRBD1 (5 bases). V was pared by 2 bases and J by 15 bases, with 12 bases between. CDR1 SGHDT and CDR2 YYEEEE come from the germline V gene. CDR3 length: 12 residues. The CDR3 DNA sequence: TGTGCCAGCAGCTTTGGGGGAACGCGCCTCCACTTT. Amino acid sequence: CASSFGGTRLHF.